This T cell receptor (beta chain) was sequenced during a study of monozygotic twins with inflammatory bowel disease. Broader study findings: Among the T cells, different subtypes could not be distinguished.

TCRdb reprocessed the 5' RACE reads and keeps a single row for each CDR3 protein, giving no DNA. Its listing shows about 330,000 distinct CDR3 sequences. Germline V gene sequence: CDR1 SGHTA, CDR2 FQGNSA. The CDR3 runs 17 residues. With regard to this clonotype: Its antigen is still unknown.

The rearrangement uses TRBV7-2 and TRBJ1-3; the TCRdb call, TRBD1, lacks DNA for checking. The sequenced material came from blood. This receptor was obtained from a human donor with ulcerative colitis or Crohn's disease, or a healthy co-twin of an affected twin (not recorded which). The chain's CDR3 is CASSSPVRTVSGNTIYF.